Listed below are T cell receptor beta chains from one sample, sequenced in a study of T cell responses to AZD1222 COVID-19 vaccine. Profiled with immunoSEQ multiplex PCR; TCRdb holds only in-frame clones, not every one. Of about 79,000 clones in the sample, approximately 80% were seen once. The sample here was peripheral blood, taken on day 0 of AZD1222 vaccination. Receptor source: an adult in good health. Each CDR3 is given with its conserved first and last residue. A D gene is named only where the DNA matches it firmly. For some rows the clone size is stated as once, few or many, or as a class when expanded; others skip it.

d_call	clone_size	v_call	j_call	cdr3_nt	cdr3_aa
.	.	TRBV6-1	TRBJ2-1	TGTGCCAGCAGTGAAAGACCCGGTAGCTCCTACAATGAGCAGTTCTTC	CASSERPGSSYNEQFF
.	.	TRBV5-1	TRBJ2-3	TGCGCCAGCTTTCTACAGCCTAGCACAGATACGCAGTATTTT	CASFLQPSTDTQYF
.	.	TRBV2	TRBJ1-5	TGTGCCAGCAGTCTTGGGGACGCCGGCAATCAGCCCCAGCATTTT	CASSLGDAGNQPQHF
TRBD2	.	TRBV29-1	TRBJ2-3	TGCAGCGTTGCTACGCTAGCGGCTTCGGGCACAGATACGCAGTATTTT	CSVATLAASGTDTQYF
.	.	TRBV20-1	TRBJ1-3	TGCAGTGCTAGTTTCGGGCCGGGGGGTTCTGGAAACACCATATATTTT	CSASFGPGGSGNTIYF
TRBD1	.	TRBV4-1	TRBJ1-1	TGCGCCAGCAGCCAGGGGGACAGGCGTACACTGAATGCTTTCTTT	CASSQGDRRTLNAFF
TRBD1	few	TRBV2	TRBJ2-7	TGTGCCAGCAGCATACAGGGGGGAAAGGCCTACGAGCAGTACTTC	CASSIQGGKAYEQYF
TRBD2	once	TRBV5-4	TRBJ2-3	TGTGCCAGCAGCGGTAGGTTAGCGGGATCTGCGGCGCAGTATTTT	CASSGRLAGSAAQYF
.	.	TRBV6-2/TRBV6-3	TRBJ2-1	TGTGCCAGCAGTTACGCTCTGAACTACAATGAGCAGTTCTTC	CASSYALNYNEQFF
.	.	TRBV3-1/TRBV3-2	TRBJ1-4	TGTGCCAGCAGCCAAGGCCTCTACCGAGGGAGTGAAAAACTGTTTTTT	CASSQGLYRGSEKLFF
.	.	TRBV5-1	TRBJ1-1	TGCGCCAGCAGCTTGGAATCCTGGGGGGAAGCTTTCTTT	CASSLESWGEAFF
.	once	TRBV5-4	TRBJ2-2	TGTGCCAGCAGCTTGGCGGGTAATACGAACACCGGGGAGCTGTTTTTT	CASSLAGNTNTGELFF
TRBD1	.	TRBV3-1/TRBV3-2	TRBJ2-1	TGTGCCAGCAGCCGGGACAGGGGGCGAGCCAATGAGCAGTTCTTC	CASSRDRGRANEQFF
.	few	TRBV21-1	TRBJ2-7	TGTGCCAGCAGGAAACAGCGGGAAGATGGGGTGCAGTACTTC	CASRKQREDGVQYF
.	.	TRBV5-1	TRBJ1-5	TGCGCCAGCAGCCCGAATGGGGCTAGCAATCAGCCCCAGCATTTT	CASSPNGASNQPQHF
.	.	TRBV5-1	TRBJ2-7	TGCGCCAGCAGGGAGTGTAGCCCCTACGAGCAGTACTTC	CASRECSPYEQYF
TRBD2	.	TRBV4-1	TRBJ2-1	TGCGCCAGCAGCCAAGATCTGGCTAGCGGGGGGGATGAGCAGTTCTTC	CASSQDLASGGDEQFF
TRBD1	few	TRBV11-2	TRBJ1-2	TGTGCCAGCAGCCCTTTGGAAAGCAGGGGGCGTGTCTATGGCTACACCTTC	CASSPLESRGRVYGYTF
TRBD1	.	TRBV19	TRBJ2-5	TGTGCCAGTAGAAACCCCGGGACAGGGAAGGAGACCCAGTACTTC	CASRNPGTGKETQYF
.	.	TRBV6-6	TRBJ2-1	TGTGCCAGCGCAAAAGGGGGGCCCGGCAATGAGCAGTTCTTC	CASAKGGPGNEQFF
TRBD1	once	TRBV2	TRBJ1-2	TGTGCCAGCAGTGAGGACAGGACTAACTATGGCTACACCTTC	CASSEDRTNYGYTF
.	.	TRBV7-8	TRBJ2-5	TGTGCCAGCAGCCCGACCCGGACCAGCTTAGAGACCCAGTACTTC	CASSPTRTSLETQYF
.	.	TRBV2	TRBJ1-2	TGTGCCAGCAGTGAAGCTAGCGGGGGCTTGGGGTATGGCTACACCTTC	CASSEASGGLGYGYTF